This T cell receptor beta chain came from a study of a mutant IDH1 vaccine in newly diagnosed glioma (dated by TCRdb to the early 2020s). Study-level background: Across visits V03 through V10, patients got a total of eight vaccinations, given in weeks 1, 3, 5, 7, 11, 15, 19 and 23. Vaccination started 4-6 weeks after radiotherapy alone, or was given together with temozolomide cycles in the groups whose treatment included chemotherapy. The 30 to 40 treated patients were 62.5% male and around 38% female, with a mean age of roughly 40 years. Before enrollment, patients had received standard therapy of radiotherapy alone, temozolomide alone, or radiochemotherapy with temozolomide; most received the combination. Peripheral blood samples were drawn at six visits, namely V03 (baseline), V05, V07, V10, V12 and V13. For exploratory analyses, about two dozen treated patients had longitudinal TCRB deep sequencing done wherever samples were available. Paper-wide results and their limitations: Selection of PBMC samples for TCRB deep sequencing was based on availability. Pseudoprogression seemed to be unrelated to changes in the top peripheral T cell clonotypes found by TCRB sequencing. It was noted by the authors that analyses of patient blood samples could not be reproduced owing to sample limitations. Immune responses induced by the vaccine were seen in over 80% of patients across multiple MHC alleles.

V is clipped by 7 bases and J by 3 bases, and the sequence between their germline boundaries is 18 bases long. The germline V gene sets CDR1 to MNHEY and CDR2 to SVGAGI. Reading from cysteine to phenylalanine, the CDR3 counts 15 amino acids. CDR3 DNA is the only sequence kept; it has 45 bases, read in frame from the first base. Turning to this clone: The antigen this receptor binds is unknown. No base quality information exists; no much larger clone differs at one position.

The intended sense of this specimen's time point label: week 11, during vaccination. A 20-mer mutant IDH1 peptide at 300 micrograms in Montanide made up each vaccine dose, which was injected subcutaneously together with topical imiquimod. Donors had newly diagnosed WHO grade 3 or 4 IDH1-mutant astrocytomas with loss of nuclear ATRX. The samples were drawn from NOA16, a multicentre, single-arm, open-label phase I trial in Germany that tested a mutant IDH1 peptide vaccine in humans for the first time. Genomic DNA for TCRB sequencing was extracted from EDTA blood using the DNeasy Blood and Tissue Kit. Receptors were amplified or captured by the immunoSEQ multiplex PCR assay. Following the manufacturer's protocol, the hsTCRB Kit was used to amplify rearranged TCR beta chain sequences. TCRB libraries were sequenced on an Illumina MiSeq. From the authors' description of their analysis: The proprietary platform of the kit vendor was used for demultiplexing, trimming and gene mapping. TCRdb mirrors the immuneACCESS table, restricted to in-frame sequences. Some clones are absent from its copies; in checked studies, under half trace to an unresolved V gene, and the reason for the others is unknown. That table supplies the V and J calls and clone size; D and trimming were determined from the DNA. This sample comprises roughly 22,000 clones, about nine tenths of them detected only once. Around 5.7% of the sample goes to the ten largest clones.

The TCR comes from a woman aged 35 to 49 with glioma. The chain couples TRBV6-5 to TRBJ1-1; a weak D assignment points to TRBD1 (5 bases agree). Here the sequenced sample was PBMCs, taken from a glioma patient whose treatment included an IDH1 peptide vaccine. CDR3 loop: CASTGGRSGDTEAFF. The nucleotides read TGTGCCAGCACTGGGGGGAGGAGCGGGGACACTGAAGCTTTCTTT.